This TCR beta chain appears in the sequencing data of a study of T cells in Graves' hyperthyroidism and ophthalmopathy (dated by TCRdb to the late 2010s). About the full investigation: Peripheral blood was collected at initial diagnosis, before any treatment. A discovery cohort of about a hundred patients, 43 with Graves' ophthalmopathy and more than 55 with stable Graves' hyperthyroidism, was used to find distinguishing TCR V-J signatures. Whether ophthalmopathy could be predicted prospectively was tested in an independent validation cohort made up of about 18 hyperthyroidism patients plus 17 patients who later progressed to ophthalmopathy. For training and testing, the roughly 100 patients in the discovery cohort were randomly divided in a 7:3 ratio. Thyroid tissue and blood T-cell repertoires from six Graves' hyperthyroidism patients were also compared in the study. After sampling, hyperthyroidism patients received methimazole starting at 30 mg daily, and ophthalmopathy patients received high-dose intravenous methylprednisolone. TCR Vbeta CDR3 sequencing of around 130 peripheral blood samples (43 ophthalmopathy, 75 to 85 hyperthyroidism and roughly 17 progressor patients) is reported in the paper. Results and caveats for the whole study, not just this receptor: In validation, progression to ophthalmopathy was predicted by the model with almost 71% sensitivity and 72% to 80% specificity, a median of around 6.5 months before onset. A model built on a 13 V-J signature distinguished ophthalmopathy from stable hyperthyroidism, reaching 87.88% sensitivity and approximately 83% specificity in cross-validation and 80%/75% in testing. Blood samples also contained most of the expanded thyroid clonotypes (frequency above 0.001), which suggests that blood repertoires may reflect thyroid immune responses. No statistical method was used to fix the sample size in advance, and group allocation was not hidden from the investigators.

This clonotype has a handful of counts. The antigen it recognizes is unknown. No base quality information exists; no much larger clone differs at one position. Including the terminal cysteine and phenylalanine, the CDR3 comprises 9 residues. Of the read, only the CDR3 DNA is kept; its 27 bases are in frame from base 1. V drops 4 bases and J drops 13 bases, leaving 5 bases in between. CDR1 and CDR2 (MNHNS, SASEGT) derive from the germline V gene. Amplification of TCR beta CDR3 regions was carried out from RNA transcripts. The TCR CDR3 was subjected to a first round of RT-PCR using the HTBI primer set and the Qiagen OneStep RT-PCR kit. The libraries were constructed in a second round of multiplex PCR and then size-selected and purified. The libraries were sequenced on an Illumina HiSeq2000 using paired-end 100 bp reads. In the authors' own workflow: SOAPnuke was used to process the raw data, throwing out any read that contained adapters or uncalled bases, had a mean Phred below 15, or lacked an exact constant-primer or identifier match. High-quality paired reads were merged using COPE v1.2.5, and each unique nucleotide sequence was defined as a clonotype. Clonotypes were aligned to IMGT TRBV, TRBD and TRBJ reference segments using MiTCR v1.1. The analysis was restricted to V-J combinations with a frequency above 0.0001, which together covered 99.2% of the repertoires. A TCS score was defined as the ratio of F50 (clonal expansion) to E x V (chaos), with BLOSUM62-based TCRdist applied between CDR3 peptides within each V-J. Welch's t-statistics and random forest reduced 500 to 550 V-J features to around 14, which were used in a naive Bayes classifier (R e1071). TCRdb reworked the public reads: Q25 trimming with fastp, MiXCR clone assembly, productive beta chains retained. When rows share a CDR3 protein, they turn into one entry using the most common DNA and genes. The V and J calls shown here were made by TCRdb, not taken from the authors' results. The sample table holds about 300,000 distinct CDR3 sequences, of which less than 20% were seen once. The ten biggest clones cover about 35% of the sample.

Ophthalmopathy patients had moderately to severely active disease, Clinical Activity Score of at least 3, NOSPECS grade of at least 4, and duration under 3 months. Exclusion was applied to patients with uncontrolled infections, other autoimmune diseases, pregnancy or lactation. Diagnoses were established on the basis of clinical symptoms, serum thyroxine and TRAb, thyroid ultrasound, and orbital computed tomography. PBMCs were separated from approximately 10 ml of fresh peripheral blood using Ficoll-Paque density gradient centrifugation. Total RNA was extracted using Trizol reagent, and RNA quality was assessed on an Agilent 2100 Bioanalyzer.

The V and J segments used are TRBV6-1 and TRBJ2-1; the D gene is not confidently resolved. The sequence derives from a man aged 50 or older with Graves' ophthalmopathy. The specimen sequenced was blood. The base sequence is TGTGCCAGCAGTGGGGCCCAGTTCTTC. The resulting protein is CASSGAQFF.